What follows are 5 T cell receptor beta chains derived from one specimen sequenced in a study of regulatory T cells in long-lasting Graves disease. Through Arm-PCR of CDR3 regions and iRepertoire HTBI primers, TCR beta libraries were built. Via MiXCR, TCRdb re-called the multiplex PCR reads, giving one row per CDR3 protein. Of 300,000 to 500,000 distinct CDR3 sequences detected, less than 25% appear once; the ten largest clones hold around 21%. Time point described: persistent/refractory GD, antithyroid drugs over 5 years with positive TRAb. With RNA extracted from PBMCs as input, the TCR library was made. Sequences were derived from peripheral blood mononuclear cells (PBMCs), sampled when the disease was refractory, from a patient treated with antithyroid drugs. The receptors were gathered from a female donor with Graves disease.

The chain is built from TRBV5-1 and TRBJ2-1, with 10 positions matching TRBD2. This CDR3 has 15 residues. Per the germline V gene, CDR1 is SGHRS and CDR2 is YFSETQ. Trimming at V came to 1 base and at J to 5 bases, leaving 3 bases not matched to a gene. The CDR3 sequence: CASSLRLAGHNEQFF. DNA for the CDR3: TGCGCCAGCAGCTTGAGACTAGCGGGCCACAATGAGCAGTTCTTC. Looking up the rest from reference TRBV5-1 and TRBJ2-1 gives the full variable domain: KAGVTQTPRYLIKTRGQQVTLSCSPISGHRSVSWYQQTPGQGLQFLFEYFSETQRNKGNFPGRFSGRQFSNSRSEMNVSTLELGDSALYLCASSLRLAGHNEQFFGPGTRLTVL.

The table lists this clonotype with many counts. The rearrangement joins TRBV6-9 to TRBJ2-5, with a possible D match to TRBD2 (6 bases). The CDR3 totals 16 residues. Germline values: CDR1 MNHGY, CDR2 SVAAGI. Trimming shortened V by 3 bases and J by 1 base, and 15 bases separated the two germline ends. CDR3 amino acids: CASSYFSEGLQETQYF. DNA for the CDR3: TGTGCCAGCAGTTACTTCTCGGAGGGCCTCCAAGAGACCCAGTACTTC.

The rearrangement joins TRBV5-1 to TRBJ2-5, with D perhaps given as TRBD1 or TRBD2 (5 bases each). Per germline, CDR1 SGHRS and CDR2 YFSETQ. The V end was cut by 4 bases, the J end by 4 bases, with 17 bases between. The CDR3 spans 15 residues. Written as DNA, the CDR3 is TGCGCCAGCAGCCTTTCAGCTCCTGGGGGAGAGACCCAGTACTTC. Protein sequence: CASSLSAPGGETQYF.

The V call is TRBV19, the J call TRBJ1-2; no firm D call. The CDR3 is 13 amino acids. Per germline, CDR1 LNHDA and CDR2 SQIVND (reference sequence). V was shortened by 1 base and J by 7 bases, with 10 bases between the two germline ends. CDR3 in amino acids: CASSIAPLSGYTF. For the CDR3, the DNA is TGTGCCAGTAGTATAGCCCCATTGAGTGGCTACACCTTC.

At least ten counts were recorded for this clonotype. V usage is TRBV3-1 and J usage is TRBJ1-2, with D maybe TRBD1 (5 bases). V shed 3 bases and J shed 8 bases, with 10 bases lying between them. The germline V gene has CDR1 LGHDT and CDR2 YNNKEL (reference sequence). The CDR3 spans 12 residues. The CDR3 DNA is TGTGCCAGCAGCCATCCTGGGGACGGCTACACCTTC. Residues: CASSHPGDGYTF.